The 6 T cell receptor beta chains below come from one sample, sequenced in a study of cytomegalovirus exposure and HLA in healthy donors. It was with 60 Vbeta and 13 Jbeta primers that the PCR ran. Here immunoSEQ multiplex PCR was the method, and the copy in TCRdb shows in-frame clones only, minus some. The sample has roughly 84,000 clones; around 79% are singletons. Sequenced: PBMCs. The receptors shown here come from a human donor in good health.

The genes are TRBV9 and TRBJ1-2; possible D gene TRBD1, 5 bases. This CDR3 region has 15 residues. V gave up 6 bases and J gave up 0 bases, with 15 bases separating them. Germline CDR1 is SGDLS and CDR2 is YYNGEE. CDR3 region: CASTPTGGTNYGYTF. In DNA form, the CDR3 reads TGTGCCAGCACCCCAACAGGAGGGACTAACTATGGCTACACCTTC.

This clone was recorded once. The chain uses TRBV4-1 and TRBJ2-3; maybe TRBD2 (6 bases). Trimming cost V 1 base and J 7 bases, with 9 bases left between them. Germline loops: CDR1 MGHRA, CDR2 YSYEKL. CDR3 length: 13 amino acids. The CDR3 sequence: CASSQGSGYTQYF. The CDR3 nucleotides read TGCGCCAGCAGCCAAGGTAGCGGATATACGCAGTATTTT.

The genes are TRBV2 and TRBJ2-2, with TRBD2 as a possible D gene (6 bases). The CDR3 sequence is 14 residues long. V was clipped by 8 bases and J by 2 bases, with 12 bases between them. Germline V gene lookup returns CDR1 SNHLY and CDR2 FYNNEI. Here the CDR3 DNA reads TGTGCCAGCTCGGGCGGGGATAACACCGGGGAGCTGTTTTTT. It codes for CASSGGDNTGELFF.

J is TRBJ1-2 and V is TRBV19, with D hard to call. Trimming pared 6 bases from V and 8 bases from J, leaving 19 bases between. The CDR3 covers 14 residues. CDR1 LNHDA and CDR2 SQIVND come from the germline V gene (reference sequence). This CDR3 is CASRDIDFVLGYTF. CDR3 in DNA: TGTGCCAGTAGGGATATAGACTTTGTACTGGGCTACACCTTC.

The gene calls are TRBV6-5 and TRBJ1-1; D is perhaps TRBD1 (6 bases). V dropped 2 bases and J dropped 0 bases, with 7 bases sitting between them. In germline, CDR1 is MNHEY, CDR2 SVGAGI. The length of the CDR3 is 14 residues. CDR3 residues: CASSYTGMNTEAFF. The CDR3 DNA reads as TGTGCCAGCAGTTACACAGGGATGAACACTGAAGCTTTCTTT.

Details on this clone: Other nucleotide sequences in the sample specify the same CDR3. The chain has TRBV5-6 and TRBJ2-7; the D is unclear. V was clipped by 4 bases and J by 6 bases, with 8 bases between them. Per germline, CDR1 SGHDT and CDR2 YYEEEE. The CDR3 extends over 11 amino acids. CDR3 sequence reads: CASSRQSEQYF. The CDR3 region has the DNA TGTGCCAGCAGCCGACAAAGCGAGCAGTACTTC.